The T cell receptor (beta chain) described here comes from a study of CD8 T cells in Susac syndrome. This CDR3 spans 14 amino acids. The V end lost 0 bases, the J end lost 3 bases, and 12 bases lay between the germline ends. Looked up from germline, CDR1 is DFQATT and CDR2 is SNEGSKA (reference sequence). Sequencing of TCR beta was carried out in blood CD8+ and CD4+ T cells. Relapsing-remitting disease, either stable or active, was present in the multiple sclerosis controls, who were treatment-naive patients. TEMRA cells were FACS-enriched and CD8+ and CD4+ T cells negatively isolated. Roughly 0.45 to 1 ug RNA was reverse transcribed with random hexamers. The CDR3 of TCR beta was amplified by immunoSEQ multiplex PCR across 54 Vbeta and 13 Jbeta. TCRdb called the immunoSEQ multiplex PCR reads again in MiXCR, with one record for every CDR3 protein. The data show over 150,000 distinct CDR3 sequences, approximately 94% seen once.

V gene TRBV20-1 combines with J gene TRBJ2-7; D gene uncertain. The receptor was derived from a human donor with multiple sclerosis. Source material: CD4+ T cells from PBMCs. CDR3 bases: TGCAGTGCTAGAGAGGCAGGAGCCCACTACGAGCAGTACTTC. It is translated as CSAREAGAHYEQYF.